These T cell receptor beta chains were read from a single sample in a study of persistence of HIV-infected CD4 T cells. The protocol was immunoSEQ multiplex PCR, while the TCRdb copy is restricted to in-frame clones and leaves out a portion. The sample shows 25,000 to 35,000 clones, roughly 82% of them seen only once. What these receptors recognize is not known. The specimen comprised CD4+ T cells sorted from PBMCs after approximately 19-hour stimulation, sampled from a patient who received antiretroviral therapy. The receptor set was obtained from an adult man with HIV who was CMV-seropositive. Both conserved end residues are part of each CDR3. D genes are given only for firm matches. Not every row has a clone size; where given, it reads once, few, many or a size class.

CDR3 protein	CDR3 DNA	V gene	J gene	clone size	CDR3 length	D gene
CASSEASGRYYGYTF	TGTGCCAGCAGTGAAGCGTCGGGACGATACTATGGCTACACCTTC	TRBV2	TRBJ1-2	once	15	-
CASSQKEGDRSSYEQYF	TGCGCCAGCAGTCAAAAGGAGGGAGACAGGAGCTCCTACGAGCAGTACTTC	TRBV23-1	TRBJ2-7	-	17	-
CASSADRESTEAFF	TGTGCCAGCAGCGCGGACAGGGAAAGCACTGAAGCTTTCTTT	TRBV7-2	TRBJ1-1	-	14	TRBD1
CASSRTQGEQYF	TGTGCCAGTAGTCGGACCCAGGGGGAGCAGTACTTC	TRBV19	TRBJ2-7	few	12	-
CASRTSGGLYEQYF	TGTGCCAGCAGAACTAGCGGGGGACTCTACGAGCAGTACTTC	TRBV6-5	TRBJ2-7	-	14	TRBD2
CASSKADGDYEQYF	TGTGCCAGCAGCAAAGCTGACGGGGACTACGAGCAGTACTTC	TRBV21-1	TRBJ2-7	-	14	-
CASSLRDASSGNTIYF	TGTGCCAGCTCACTCCGGGACGCCTCCTCTGGAAACACCATATATTTT	TRBV18	TRBJ1-3	-	16	-
CASSRGRENSPLHF	TGTGCCAGCAGCCGGGGACGGGAAAATTCACCCCTCCACTTT	TRBV14	TRBJ1-6	few	14	-
CATSDPRDTHTEAFF	TGTGCCACCAGTGATCCCCGAGACACCCACACTGAAGCTTTCTTT	TRBV24-1	TRBJ1-1	-	15	-
CASSLPPGAGGRGYF	TGTGCCAGCAGCCTGCCCCCGGGGGCGGGGGGGCGAGGGTATTTT	TRBV7-2	TRBJ2-3	-	15	TRBD2
CASSIAGTDKKTQYF	TGTGCCAGTAGTATCGCCGGGACAGACAAGAAGACCCAGTACTTC	TRBV19	TRBJ2-5	-	15	TRBD1
CASSLGGAHTDTQYF	TGTGCCAGCAGCTTAGGGGGGGCCCACACAGATACGCAGTATTTT	TRBV7-6	TRBJ2-3	-	15	-
CASKQSVNTEAFF	TGTGCCTCCAAGCAATCAGTGAACACTGAAGCTTTCTTT	TRBV6-4	TRBJ1-1	-	13	-
CASSLRNRDRTHNEQFF	TGTGCCAGCAGCCTTAGGAACCGGGACAGGACCCACAATGAGCAGTTCTTC	TRBV7-2	TRBJ2-1	once	17	TRBD1
CASSVRAVNSPLHF	TGTGCCAGCAGCGTTAGGGCGGTTAATTCACCCCTCCACTTT	TRBV9	TRBJ1-6	-	14	-
CASSQEPANTGELFF	TGTGCCAGCAGCCAGGAGCCGGCCAACACCGGGGAGCTGTTTTTT	TRBV4-2	TRBJ2-2	-	15	-
CASSFEAQSYEQYF	TGTGCCAGCAGCTTTGAGGCCCAGTCCTACGAGCAGTACTTC	TRBV7-2	TRBJ2-7	-	14	-
CASSELTGIETQYF	TGTGCCAGCAGTGAATTAACAGGGATAGAGACCCAGTACTTC	TRBV25-1	TRBJ2-5	-	14	-
CASSLLASFYEQYF	TGTGCCAGCAGCTTACTAGCGTCCTTCTACGAGCAGTACTTC	TRBV2	TRBJ2-7	-	14	TRBD2
CASSPRGLAAPPQYF	TGTGCCAGCAGCCCCCGGGGGCTAGCGGCACCGCCGCAGTATTTT	TRBV9	TRBJ2-3	-	15	-
CASSQEGTRGIQYF	TGCGCCAGCAGCCAAGAAGGTACCCGAGGCATTCAGTACTTC	TRBV4-1	TRBJ2-4	-	14	-
CASTPDRSSSYEQYF	TGTGCCAGCACACCCGACAGGAGCTCCTCCTACGAGCAGTACTTC	TRBV6-5	TRBJ2-7	-	15	-
CASGPQGSTDTQYF	TGTGCCAGCGGCCCCCAGGGGAGCACAGATACGCAGTATTTT	TRBV6-5	TRBJ2-3	-	14	-
CASSQTQGPLHF	TGTGCCAGCAGCCAAACCCAGGGCCCCCTCCACTTT	TRBV3-1/TRBV3-2	TRBJ1-6	-	12	-
CASSLGEPNSPLHF	TGCGCCAGCAGCTTAGGTGAACCCAATTCACCCCTCCACTTT	TRBV5-1	TRBJ1-6	-	14	-
CASSQDPGTHNEQFF	TGTGCCAGCAGCCAGGACCCGGGGACCCACAATGAGCAGTTCTTC	TRBV4-2	TRBJ2-1	-	15	-
CASSRQNQEQYF	TGTGCCAGCAGTCGACAAAATCAAGAGCAGTACTTC	TRBV6-2/TRBV6-3	TRBJ2-7	-	12	-
CASSPTGYEQYF	TGTGCCAGCTCACCCACAGGCTACGAGCAGTACTTC	TRBV18	TRBJ2-7	-	12	-
CASSFTSGTGELFF	TGCGCCAGCAGCTTCACTAGCGGAACCGGGGAGCTGTTTTTT	TRBV5-1	TRBJ2-2	-	14	TRBD2
CASGYRPPADVSGNTIYF	TGTGCTAGTGGTTATCGACCCCCCGCAGACGTCTCTGGAAACACCATATATTTT	TRBV12-5	TRBJ1-3	once	18	-
CASSLSRGLGNTIYF	TGTGCCAGCAGTTTATCCAGGGGGCTCGGAAACACCATATATTTT	TRBV27	TRBJ1-3	-	15	TRBD1
CASSIRENTEAFF	TGTGCCAGCAGTATCAGGGAGAACACTGAAGCTTTCTTT	TRBV3-1/TRBV3-2	TRBJ1-1	-	13	-
CASTQPGANTGELFF	TGTGCCAGCACCCAACCGGGGGCTAACACCGGGGAGCTGTTTTTT	TRBV5-4	TRBJ2-2	-	15	-
CASSDGQRGGEGYF	TGCGCCAGCAGTGACGGCCAGCGGGGGGGCGAGGGGTACTTC	TRBV10-2	TRBJ2-4	few	14	TRBD2
CASSIQGRDEQYF	TGTGCCAGCAGCATACAGGGGCGGGACGAGCAGTACTTC	TRBV5-4	TRBJ2-7	-	13	TRBD1
CASRYGGQVEKLFF	TGTGCCAGCAGGTACGGGGGGCAAGTTGAAAAACTGTTTTTT	TRBV28	TRBJ1-4	-	14	-
CASSAGVVGNTIYF	TGTGCCAGCAGCGCAGGGGTTGTTGGAAACACCATATATTTT	TRBV9	TRBJ1-3	-	14	-
CASSVGLLNEQFF	TGTGCCAGCAGCGTGGGACTACTCAATGAGCAGTTCTTC	TRBV9	TRBJ2-1	once	13	TRBD2
CASSIETLGEQFF	TGTGCCAGTAGTATAGAGACCCTCGGTGAGCAGTTCTTC	TRBV19	TRBJ2-1	-	13	-
CASSEELRNQPQHF	TGTGCCAGCAGTGAAGAATTAAGGAATCAGCCCCAGCATTTT	TRBV2	TRBJ1-5	-	14	-
CAAAYSGNTIYF	TGTGCCGCCGCTTACTCTGGAAACACCATATATTTT	TRBV6-5	TRBJ1-3	-	12	-
CASRAGGGRNIQYF	TGTGCCAGCAGGGCGGGCGGGGGCCGAAACATTCAGTACTTC	TRBV3-1/TRBV3-2	TRBJ2-4	-	14	-
CASGFGRGADTQYF	TGTGCTAGTGGTTTTGGCAGGGGGGCAGATACGCAGTATTTT	TRBV12-5	TRBJ2-3	-	14	-
CASSELGVSYEQYF	TGTGCCAGCAGTGAACTTGGCGTCTCCTACGAGCAGTACTTC	TRBV6-1	TRBJ2-7	-	14	-
CASSLTRSGDHEQFF	TGTGCCAGCAGCTTAACCCGGAGCGGGGACCATGAGCAGTTCTTC	TRBV7-3	TRBJ2-1	-	15	TRBD2
CASSSGRSYGYTF	TGTGCCAGTAGTTCAGGGAGAAGCTATGGCTACACCTTC	TRBV19	TRBJ1-2	-	13	-
CASRDGQRSGNTIYF	TGCGCCAGCCGAGATGGTCAGCGCTCTGGAAACACCATATATTTT	TRBV5-1	TRBJ1-3	-	15	-
CASSPTGGADEAFF	TGTGCCAGCAGCCCAACAGGGGGCGCGGATGAAGCTTTCTTT	TRBV11-3	TRBJ1-1	-	14	TRBD1
CASSQGTGMNTEAFF	TGTGCCAGCAGCCAGGGGACAGGGATGAACACTGAAGCTTTCTTT	TRBV3-1/TRBV3-2	TRBJ1-1	-	15	TRBD1
CASSSPGLAGNSTDTQYF	TGTGCCAGCAGCTCACCGGGACTAGCGGGAAACAGCACAGATACGCAGTATTTT	TRBV21-1	TRBJ2-3	few	18	-
CATSRNVMAGELFF	TGTGCCACCAGCAGAAACGTTATGGCCGGGGAGCTGTTTTTT	TRBV15	TRBJ2-2	-	14	-
CASSRDRYETQYF	TGTGCCAGCAGCCGGGACAGGTACGAGACCCAGTACTTC	TRBV5-4	TRBJ2-5	-	13	TRBD1
CASSTMGQGEYF	TGTGCCAGCAGTACTATGGGACAGGGGGAGTACTTC	TRBV12-3/TRBV12-4	TRBJ2-7	-	12	TRBD1